The source of this T cell receptor beta chain is a study of OX40 agonist ivuxolimab in advanced cancers. Background for the entire study: Ivuxolimab was an agonistic, fully human IgG2 monoclonal antibody directed against OX40 (CD134), a costimulatory receptor. Intravenous ivuxolimab was administered to patients every 2 weeks at six dose levels: 0.01, 0.1, 0.3, 1.5, 3 and 10 mg/kg. Of the 50 to 55 patients in dose escalation, around 19 had hepatocellular carcinoma, some 15 had melanoma, 9 had renal cell carcinoma and 9 had head and neck cancer. A male proportion of approximately 83% and a mean age of approximately 61 years, ranging from about 23 to 90, were recorded for the dose-escalation cohort. Prior anti-PD-1, anti-PD-L1 or anti-CTLA-4 therapy was permitted, and checkpoint inhibitors had been received by 40% to 50% of dose-escalation patients. Partial responses were achieved by three dose-escalation patients, of whom one had hepatocellular carcinoma and two had cutaneous melanoma. Peripheral TCRbeta sequencing aimed to test whether ivuxolimab altered TCR sequence diversity and caused clonal T-cell expansion. The paper covers the monotherapy dose-escalation part of the phase I ivuxolimab trial, which included N of about 50 patients.

The trial excluded patients who had a history of autoimmune disease or who were on systemic immunosuppression. Peripheral blood for TCR sequencing was collected from all dose cohorts at baseline, on cycle 4 day 1, and on cycle 7 day 1. The samples were taken from a phase I, first-in-human, multicenter, open-label dose-escalation trial of ivuxolimab. The trial enrolled adults with locally advanced or metastatic head and neck squamous cell, hepatocellular, melanoma or renal cell carcinoma. Before TCR sequencing, CD4+ T cells and CD8+ T cells were sorted from peripheral blood as separate populations. Concerning this clone: What this receptor recognizes is not known. No base qualities exist here, and no much larger clone lies one base off it.

Genomic DNA was isolated from the sorted cells so that the TCRbeta CDR3 region could be sequenced. The immunoSEQ Assay was used to sequence the TCRbeta CDR3 regions. This immuneACCESS table, as held by TCRdb, lists in-frame sequences with V and J called but not all clones. Of the missing ones, under half trace to an unresolved V gene in checked studies; the others have no known cause. This sample holds roughly 19,000 clones; 80% to 90% were observed only once. The ten largest clones take up 14% of the sample. Overall study outcomes, separate from this receptor: At doses of 0.1 to 3.0 mg/kg, clonal expansion of both CD4+ and CD8+ T cells in blood was seen between baseline and week 6. In the 0.1-3.0 mg/kg groups, partial responders had among the lowest normalized peripheral clonal expansion, particularly in CD8+ T cells. Low levels of normalized T-cell clonal expansion were also seen in some nonresponding patients. The antigen specificity of the peripheral T cells that underwent clonal expansion was not determined. After ivuxolimab, more expanded clones were found on average in CD8+ T cells than in CD4+ T cells.

The CDR3 covers 16 residues, taking in both the cysteine and the phenylalanine. Here the CDR3 DNA is all that survives: 48 bases in frame from base 1. Between the V and J ends, shortened by 3 bases and 3 bases respectively, the junction contains 15 bases. CDR1 is given as LNHDA and CDR2 as SQIVND, both from the germline V gene (reference sequence). The source material was CD4+ or CD8+ T cells sorted from blood, sampled in a trial of the OX40 agonist ivuxolimab. The rearranged chain carries TRBV19 and TRBJ2-4; TRBD1 is possibly the D segment (5 matching bases). This TCR came from an adult with an advanced solid tumor such as melanoma, head and neck, liver or kidney cancer. Here is the DNA: TGTGCCAGTAGTATCCTCCGGAGTCAGGGCAAAAACATTCAGTACTTC. This codes for CASSILRSQGKNIQYF. The entire variable domain, with the stretches around the CDR3 drawn from the reference TRBV19 and TRBJ2-4 proteins, is DGGITQSPKYLFRKEGQNVTLSCEQNLNHDAMYWYRQDPGQGLRLIYYSQIVNDFQKGDIAEGYSVSREKKESFPLTVTSAQKNPTAFYLCASSILRSQGKNIQYFGAGTRLSVL.